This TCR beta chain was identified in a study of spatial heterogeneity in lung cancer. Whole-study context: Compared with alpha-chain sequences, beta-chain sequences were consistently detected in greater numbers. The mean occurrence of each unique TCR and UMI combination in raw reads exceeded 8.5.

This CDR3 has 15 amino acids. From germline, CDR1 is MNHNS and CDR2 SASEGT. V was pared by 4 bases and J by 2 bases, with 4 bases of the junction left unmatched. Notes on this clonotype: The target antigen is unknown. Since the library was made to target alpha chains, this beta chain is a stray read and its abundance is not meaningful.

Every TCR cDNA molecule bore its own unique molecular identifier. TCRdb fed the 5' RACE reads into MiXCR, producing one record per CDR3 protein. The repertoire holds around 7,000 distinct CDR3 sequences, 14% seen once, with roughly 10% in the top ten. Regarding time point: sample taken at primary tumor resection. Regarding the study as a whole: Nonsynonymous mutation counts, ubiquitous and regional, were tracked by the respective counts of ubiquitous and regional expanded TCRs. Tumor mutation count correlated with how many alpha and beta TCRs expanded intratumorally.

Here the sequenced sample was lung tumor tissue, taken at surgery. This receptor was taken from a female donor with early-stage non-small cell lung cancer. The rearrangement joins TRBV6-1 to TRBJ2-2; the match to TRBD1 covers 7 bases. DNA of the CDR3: TGTGCCAGCAGTGCCGGGACAGTTAACACCGGGGAGCTGTTTTTT. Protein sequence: CASSAGTVNTGELFF.